What follows are 6 T cell receptor beta chains derived from one specimen sequenced in a study of OX40 agonist ivuxolimab in advanced cancers. Here immunoSEQ multiplex PCR was the method, and the copy in TCRdb shows in-frame clones only, minus some. Counted here are tens of thousands of clones, 84% occurring once; the ten biggest clones make up about 30%. The sample in question was CD4+ or CD8+ T cells sorted from blood, obtained in a trial of the OX40 agonist ivuxolimab. The receptor set was obtained from an adult with an advanced solid tumor such as melanoma, head and neck, liver or kidney cancer.

This rearrangement joins TRBV5-4 to TRBJ2-3; 11 positions agree with TRBD2. The CDR3 consists of 17 residues. Germline V gene sequence: CDR1 SGHNT, CDR2 YYREEE (reference sequence). The J segment lost 7 bases and the V segment lost 1 base, leaving 11 bases of the junction unmatched. The CDR3 protein is CASSLLTSGMLGNTQYF. The CDR3 DNA is TGTGCCAGCAGCTTGTTGACTAGCGGGATGTTGGGGAATACGCAGTATTTT.

The genes are TRBV7-9 and TRBJ2-1; TRBD2 aligns across 9 bases. Germline trimming cut 5 bases from V and 7 bases from J; bases unmatched to any gene: 21. This CDR3 comprises 19 residues. Germline CDR1 reads SEHNR; CDR2 reads FQNEAQ (reference sequence). The CDR3 sequence is CASSRPGGGAVLAGNEQFF. In DNA form, the CDR3 reads TGTGCCAGCAGCCGTCCGGGCGGGGGGGCCGTGTTGGCGGGTAATGAGCAGTTCTTC.

By share, this clone ranks as medium-sized. The rearrangement links TRBV2 to TRBJ1-1; 7 bases agree with TRBD1. The V and J ends lost 8 bases and 5 bases, in that order; junction bases with no gene match: 5. This CDR3 is 12 amino acids long. The germline CDR1 and CDR2 sequences are SNHLY and FYNNEI. CDR3 nucleotide sequence: TGTGCCAGCGAACAGGGGAATACTGAAGCTTTCTTT. It yields the protein CASEQGNTEAFF.

To note about this clone: The junction shows a germline mismatch at one end, possibly a read error. The chain has TRBV7-7 and TRBJ2-7; TRBD1 aligns across 8 bases. This CDR3 region has 14 residues. The germline V gene encodes CDR1 SSHAT and CDR2 FNYEAQ (reference sequence). The CDR3 loop reads CASSPGQGDYEQYF. DNA of the CDR3: TGTGCTAGCAGCCCCGGACAGGGAGACTACGAGCAGTACTTC. Using reference TRBV7-7 and TRBJ2-7 for the parts outside the CDR3, the full variable domain is GAGVSQSPRYKVTKRGQDVTLRCDPISSHATLYWYQQALGQGPEFLTYFNYEAQPDKSGLPSDRFSAERPEGSISTLTIQRTEQRDSAMYRCASSPGQGDYEQYFGPGTRLTVT.

This chain uses TRBV14 with TRBJ2-5, with D possibly matching TRBD1 (7 bases). Germline values: CDR1 SGHDN, CDR2 FVKESK. Trimming pared 1 base from V and 3 bases from J, leaving 18 bases between. The CDR3 is 17 amino acids. The CDR3 loop reads CASSQGQGGFGKETQYF. CDR3 bases: TGTGCCAGCAGCCAAGGCCAGGGGGGCTTTGGCAAAGAGACCCAGTACTTC.

The chain carries TRBV10-1 and TRBJ2-1, with D perhaps TRBD1 (5 bases). CDR1 and CDR2 from the germline V gene are WNHNN and SYGVQD (reference sequence). Trimming left V 3 bases short and J 5 bases short, with 11 bases between. This CDR3 is built from 14 residues. In nucleotides, the CDR3 is TGCGCCAGCAGTGACCCCTCCAGGGACAATGAGCAGTTCTTC. Protein sequence: CASSDPSRDNEQFF.